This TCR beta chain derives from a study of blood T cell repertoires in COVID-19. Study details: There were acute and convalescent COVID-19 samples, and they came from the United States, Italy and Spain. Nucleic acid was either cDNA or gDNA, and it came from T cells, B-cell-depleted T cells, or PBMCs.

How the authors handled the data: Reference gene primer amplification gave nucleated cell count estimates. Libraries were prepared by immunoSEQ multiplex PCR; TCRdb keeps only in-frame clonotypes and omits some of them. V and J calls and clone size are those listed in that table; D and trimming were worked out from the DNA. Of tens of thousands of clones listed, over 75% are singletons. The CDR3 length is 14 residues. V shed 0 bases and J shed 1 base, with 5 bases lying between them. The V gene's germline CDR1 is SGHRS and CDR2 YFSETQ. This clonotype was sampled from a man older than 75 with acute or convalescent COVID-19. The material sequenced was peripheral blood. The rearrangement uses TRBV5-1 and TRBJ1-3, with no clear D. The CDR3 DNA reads TGCGCCAGCAGCTTGGGCGATTCTGGAAACACCATATATTTT. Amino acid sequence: CASSLGDSGNTIYF.